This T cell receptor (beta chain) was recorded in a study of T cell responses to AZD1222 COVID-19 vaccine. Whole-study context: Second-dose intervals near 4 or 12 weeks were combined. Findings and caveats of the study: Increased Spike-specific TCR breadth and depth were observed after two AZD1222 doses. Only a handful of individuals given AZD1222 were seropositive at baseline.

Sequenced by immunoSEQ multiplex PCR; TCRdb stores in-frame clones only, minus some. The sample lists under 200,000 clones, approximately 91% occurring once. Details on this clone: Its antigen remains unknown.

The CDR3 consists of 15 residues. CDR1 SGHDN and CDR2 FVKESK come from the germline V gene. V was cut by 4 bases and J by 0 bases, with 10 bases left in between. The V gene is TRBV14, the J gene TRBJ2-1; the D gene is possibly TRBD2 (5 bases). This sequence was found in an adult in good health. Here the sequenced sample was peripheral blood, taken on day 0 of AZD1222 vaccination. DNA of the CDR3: TGTGCCAGCAGCCCCGGGGTGGGCTCCTACAATGAGCAGTTCTTC. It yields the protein CASSPGVGSYNEQFF.